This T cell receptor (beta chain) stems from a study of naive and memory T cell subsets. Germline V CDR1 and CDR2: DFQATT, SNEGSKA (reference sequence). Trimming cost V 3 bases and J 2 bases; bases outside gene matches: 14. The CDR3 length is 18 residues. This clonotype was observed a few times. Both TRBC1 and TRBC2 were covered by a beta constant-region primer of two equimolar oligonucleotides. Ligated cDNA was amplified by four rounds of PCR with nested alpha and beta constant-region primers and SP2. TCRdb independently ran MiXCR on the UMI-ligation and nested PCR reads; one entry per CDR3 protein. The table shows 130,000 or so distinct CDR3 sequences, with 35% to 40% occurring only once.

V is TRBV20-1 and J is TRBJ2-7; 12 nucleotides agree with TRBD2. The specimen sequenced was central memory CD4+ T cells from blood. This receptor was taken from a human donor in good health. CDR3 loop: CSASGQGDRTSGAYEQYF. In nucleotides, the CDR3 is TGCAGTGCTAGCGGACAGGGGGACCGGACTAGCGGGGCCTACGAGCAGTACTTC.